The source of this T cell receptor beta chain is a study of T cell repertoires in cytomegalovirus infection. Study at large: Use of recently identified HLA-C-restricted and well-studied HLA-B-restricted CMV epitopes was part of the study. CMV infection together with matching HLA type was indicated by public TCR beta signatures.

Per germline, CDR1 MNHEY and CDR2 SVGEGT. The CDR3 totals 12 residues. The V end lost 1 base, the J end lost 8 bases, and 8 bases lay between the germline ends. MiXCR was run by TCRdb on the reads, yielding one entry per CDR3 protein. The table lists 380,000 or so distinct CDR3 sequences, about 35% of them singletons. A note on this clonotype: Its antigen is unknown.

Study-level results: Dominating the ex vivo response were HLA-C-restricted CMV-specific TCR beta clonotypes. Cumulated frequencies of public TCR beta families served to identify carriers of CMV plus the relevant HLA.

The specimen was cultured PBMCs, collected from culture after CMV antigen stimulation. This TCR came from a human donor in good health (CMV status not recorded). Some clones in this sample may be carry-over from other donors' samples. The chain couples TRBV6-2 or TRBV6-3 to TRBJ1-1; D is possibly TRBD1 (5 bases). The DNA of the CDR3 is TGTGCCAGCAGTTACTGGGACGGCGAAGCTTTCTTT. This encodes CASSYWDGEAFF.